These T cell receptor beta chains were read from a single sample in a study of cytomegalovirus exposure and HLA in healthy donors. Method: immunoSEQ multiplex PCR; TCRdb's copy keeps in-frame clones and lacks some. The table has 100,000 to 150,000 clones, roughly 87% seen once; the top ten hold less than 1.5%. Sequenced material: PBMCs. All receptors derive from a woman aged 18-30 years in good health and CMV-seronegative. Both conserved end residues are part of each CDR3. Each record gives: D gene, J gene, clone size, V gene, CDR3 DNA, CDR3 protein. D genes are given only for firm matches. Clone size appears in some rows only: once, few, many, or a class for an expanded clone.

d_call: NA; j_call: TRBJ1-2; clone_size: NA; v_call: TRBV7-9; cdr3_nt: TGTGCCAGCAGCCCCGTAGCAGGGGCCCTTAACTATGGCTACACCTTC; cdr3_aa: CASSPVAGALNYGYTF
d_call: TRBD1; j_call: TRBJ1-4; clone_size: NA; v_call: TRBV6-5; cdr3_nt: TGTGCCATACGGCGCCCGGGACAGGGGGATGAAAAACTGTTTTTT; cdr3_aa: CAIRRPGQGDEKLFF
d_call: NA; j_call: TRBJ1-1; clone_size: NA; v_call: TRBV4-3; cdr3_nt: TGCGCCAGCAGCCAAGATCGCGGAGAACTGATGAACACTGAAGCTTTCTTT; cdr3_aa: CASSQDRGELMNTEAFF
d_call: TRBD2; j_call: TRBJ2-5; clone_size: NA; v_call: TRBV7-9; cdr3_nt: TGTGCCAGCAGCCCGACTAGCGGGAGTACGGAGACCCAGTACTTC; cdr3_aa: CASSPTSGSTETQYF
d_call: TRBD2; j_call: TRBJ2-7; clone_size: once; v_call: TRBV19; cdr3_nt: TGTGCCAGTAGTTTCTCTAGCGGGATAACCTACGAGCAGTACTTC; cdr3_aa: CASSFSSGITYEQYF
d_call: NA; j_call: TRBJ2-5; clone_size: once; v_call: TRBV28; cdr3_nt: TGTGCCAGCAGTTTAGAAACAGCCCAAGAGACCCAGTACTTC; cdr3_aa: CASSLETAQETQYF
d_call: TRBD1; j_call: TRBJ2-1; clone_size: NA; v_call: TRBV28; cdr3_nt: TGTGCCAGCAGGGGCCCCGGGACAGGGGGCTTCAATGAGCAGTTCTTC; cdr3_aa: CASRGPGTGGFNEQFF
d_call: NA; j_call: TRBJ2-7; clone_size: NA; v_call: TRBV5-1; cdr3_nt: TGCGCCAGCAGCTTATTCCAGCGTGAGTCCTACGAGCAGTACTTC; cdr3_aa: CASSLFQRESYEQYF
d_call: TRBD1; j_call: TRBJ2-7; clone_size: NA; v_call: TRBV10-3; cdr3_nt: TGTGCTATCAGTGAGTCTTTGGACAGGAGCTACGAGCAGTACTTC; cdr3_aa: CAISESLDRSYEQYF
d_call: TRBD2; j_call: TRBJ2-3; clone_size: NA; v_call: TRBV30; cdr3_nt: TGTGCCTGGGGGGGGACTAGCGGTAGCACAGATACGCAGTATTTT; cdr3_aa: CAWGGTSGSTDTQYF
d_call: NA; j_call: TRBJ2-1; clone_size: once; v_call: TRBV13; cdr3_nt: TGTGCCAGCAGCTCTCCGACACGGGGGAATGAGCAGTTCTTC; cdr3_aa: CASSSPTRGNEQFF
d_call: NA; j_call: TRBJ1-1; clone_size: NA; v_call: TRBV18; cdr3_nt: TGTGCCAGCTCACCAGCGGCAGACCCGAACACTGAAGCTTTCTTT; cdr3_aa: CASSPAADPNTEAFF
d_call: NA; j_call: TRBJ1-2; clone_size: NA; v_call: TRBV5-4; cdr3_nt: TGTGCCAGCAGCTTGGGTGTGCTCGAGAACTATGGCTACACCTTC; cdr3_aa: CASSLGVLENYGYTF
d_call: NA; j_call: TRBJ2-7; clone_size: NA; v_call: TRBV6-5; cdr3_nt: TGTGCCAGCCACCAAGAAAGCGACCCCTACGAGCAGTACTTC; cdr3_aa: CASHQESDPYEQYF
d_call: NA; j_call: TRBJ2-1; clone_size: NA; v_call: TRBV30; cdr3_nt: TGTGCCTGGAGTGTACAGCCCCCGGAGCAGTTCTTC; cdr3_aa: CAWSVQPPEQFF
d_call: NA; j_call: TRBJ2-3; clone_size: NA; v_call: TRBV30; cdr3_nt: TGTGCCTGGGGGGCCACAGATACGCAGTATTTT; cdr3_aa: CAWGATDTQYF
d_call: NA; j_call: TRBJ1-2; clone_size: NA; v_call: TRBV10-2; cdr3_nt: TGCGCCAGCAGTGTCAGAGGGAAGGGCTACACCTTC; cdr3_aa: CASSVRGKGYTF
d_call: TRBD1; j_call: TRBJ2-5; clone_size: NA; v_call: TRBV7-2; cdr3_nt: TGTGCCAGCAGCTCCGGGACAGGGGGTCAAGAGACCCAGTACTTC; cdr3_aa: CASSSGTGGQETQYF
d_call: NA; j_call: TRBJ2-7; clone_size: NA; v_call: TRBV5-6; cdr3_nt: TGTGCCAGCAGTTTGGGTGTCGGCGGCTCCTACGAGCAGTACTTC; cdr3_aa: CASSLGVGGSYEQYF
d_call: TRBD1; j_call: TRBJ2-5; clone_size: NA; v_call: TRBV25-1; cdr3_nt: TGTGCCAGCAGTGATGGACAGGCGGGTGTGGGGACCCAGTACTTC; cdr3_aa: CASSDGQAGVGTQYF
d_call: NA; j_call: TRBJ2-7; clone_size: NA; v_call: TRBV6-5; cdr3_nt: TGTGCCAGCAGTTACCCTGGCCGGGGAGCCTACGAGCAGTACTTC; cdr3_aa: CASSYPGRGAYEQYF
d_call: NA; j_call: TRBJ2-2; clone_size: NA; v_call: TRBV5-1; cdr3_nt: TGCGCCAGCAGACAGGGAGTTGGGGAGCTGTTTTTT; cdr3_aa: CASRQGVGELFF
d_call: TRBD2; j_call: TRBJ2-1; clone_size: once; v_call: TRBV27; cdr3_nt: TGTGCCAGCAGTCCTGAAAGCGGGGCAATCTACAATGAGCAGTTCTTC; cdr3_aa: CASSPESGAIYNEQFF
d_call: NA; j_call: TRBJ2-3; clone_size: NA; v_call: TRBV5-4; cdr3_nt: TGTGCCAGCAGCTTGGCAAGCACAGATACGCAGTATTTT; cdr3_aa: CASSLASTDTQYF
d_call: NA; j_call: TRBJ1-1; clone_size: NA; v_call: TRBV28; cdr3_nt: TGTGCCAGCAGCCCGCTAAACACTGAAGCTTTCTTT; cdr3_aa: CASSPLNTEAFF
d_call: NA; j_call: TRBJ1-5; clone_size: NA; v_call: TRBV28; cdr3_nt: TGTGCCAGCAGCCCTAGGGACGGGGGTTTTCAGCCCCAGCATTTT; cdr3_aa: CASSPRDGGFQPQHF
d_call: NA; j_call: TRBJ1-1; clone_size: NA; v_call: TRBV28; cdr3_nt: TGTGCCAGCCTACCGGGAGGGGGATATGCTGAAGCTTTCTTT; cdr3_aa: CASLPGGGYAEAFF
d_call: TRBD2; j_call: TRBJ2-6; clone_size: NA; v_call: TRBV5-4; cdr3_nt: TGTGCCAGCAGGTTCTTAACTAGCGGGTCGGTTGGGGCCAACGTCCTGACTTTC; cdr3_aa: CASRFLTSGSVGANVLTF
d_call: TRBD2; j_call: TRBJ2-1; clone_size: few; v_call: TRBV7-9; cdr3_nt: TGTGCCAGCAGCCAGACTAGCGGGTGGAATGAGCAGTTCTTC; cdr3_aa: CASSQTSGWNEQFF
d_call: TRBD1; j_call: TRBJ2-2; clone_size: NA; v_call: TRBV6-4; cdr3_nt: TGTGCCAGCAGTACTTCCGGGACAGCGAACACCGGGGAGCTGTTTTTT; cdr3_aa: CASSTSGTANTGELFF
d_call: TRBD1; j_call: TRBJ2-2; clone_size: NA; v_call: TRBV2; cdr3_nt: TGTGCCAGCAGTGGGGGACAGGGGGTCGGGGAGCTGTTTTTT; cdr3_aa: CASSGGQGVGELFF
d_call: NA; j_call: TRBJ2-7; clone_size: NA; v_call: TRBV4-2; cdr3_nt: TGTGCCAGCAGCCGAAGTGACGGGGTCTCTTACGAGCAGTACTTC; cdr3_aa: CASSRSDGVSYEQYF
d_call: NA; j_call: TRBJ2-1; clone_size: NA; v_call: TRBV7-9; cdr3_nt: TGTGCCAGCAGCTTAAACGTCGGCGGCTCCTACAATGAGCAGTTCTTC; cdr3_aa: CASSLNVGGSYNEQFF
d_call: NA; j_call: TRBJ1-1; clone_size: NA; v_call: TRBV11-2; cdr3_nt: TGTGCCAGCACCACTGTATCTCTGGGCGAGAACACTGAAGCTTTCTTT; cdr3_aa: CASTTVSLGENTEAFF
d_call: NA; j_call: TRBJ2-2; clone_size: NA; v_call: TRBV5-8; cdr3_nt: TGTGCCAGCAGCTTGACACGGGCCGGGGAGCTGTTTTTT; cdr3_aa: CASSLTRAGELFF
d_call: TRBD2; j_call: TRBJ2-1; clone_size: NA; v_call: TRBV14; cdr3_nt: TGTGCCAGCAGCCAAGGGCAGCGGGGAGGCAGCTACAATGAGCAGTTCTTC; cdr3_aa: CASSQGQRGGSYNEQFF
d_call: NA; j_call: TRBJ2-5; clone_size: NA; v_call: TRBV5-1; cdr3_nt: TGCGCCAGCAGCCGGGGACTGCAAGAGACCCAGTACTTC; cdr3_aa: CASSRGLQETQYF
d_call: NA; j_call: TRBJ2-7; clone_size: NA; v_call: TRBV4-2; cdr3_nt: TGTGCCAGCAGCCAAGCGCGCCGAGGGGACTTACCGTACGAGCAGTACTTC; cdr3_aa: CASSQARRGDLPYEQYF
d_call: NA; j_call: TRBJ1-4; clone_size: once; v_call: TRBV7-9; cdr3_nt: TGTGCCAGCGTGGGACTAAATGAAAAACTGTTTTTT; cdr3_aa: CASVGLNEKLFF
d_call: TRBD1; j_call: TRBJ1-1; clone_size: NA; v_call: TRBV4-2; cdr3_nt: TGTGCCAGCAGCCAGGGACAGTCCGCGAACACTGAAGCTTTCTTT; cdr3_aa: CASSQGQSANTEAFF
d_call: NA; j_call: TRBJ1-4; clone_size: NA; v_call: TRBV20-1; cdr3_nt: TGCAGTGCTATGCGGGGGGAAAAACTGTTTTTT; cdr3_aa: CSAMRGEKLFF
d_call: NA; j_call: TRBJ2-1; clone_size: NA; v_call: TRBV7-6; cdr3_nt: TGTGCCAGCAGCATAGAAACAGGGAGTGAGCAGTTCTTC; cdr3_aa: CASSIETGSEQFF
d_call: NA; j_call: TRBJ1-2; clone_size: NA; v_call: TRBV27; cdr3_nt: TGTGCCAGCAGTATACAGGGCAACTATGGCTACACCTTC; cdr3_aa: CASSIQGNYGYTF
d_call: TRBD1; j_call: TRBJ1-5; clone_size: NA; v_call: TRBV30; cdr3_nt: TGTGCCTGGAACAGGGGTGGGGGCAATCAGCCCCAGCATTTT; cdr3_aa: CAWNRGGGNQPQHF
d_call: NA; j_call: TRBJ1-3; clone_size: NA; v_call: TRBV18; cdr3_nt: TGTGCCAGCTCACAGAGGACAGATACCTCTGGAAACACCATATATTTT; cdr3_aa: CASSQRTDTSGNTIYF
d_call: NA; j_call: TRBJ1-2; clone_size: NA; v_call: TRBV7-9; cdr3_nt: TGTGCCAGCAGCGTGGACAGCTATGGCTACACCTTC; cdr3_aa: CASSVDSYGYTF
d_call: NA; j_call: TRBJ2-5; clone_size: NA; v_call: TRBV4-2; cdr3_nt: TGTGCCAGCAGCCTGGGGGCCCAGCGTGGGGAGACCCAGTACTTC; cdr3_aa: CASSLGAQRGETQYF
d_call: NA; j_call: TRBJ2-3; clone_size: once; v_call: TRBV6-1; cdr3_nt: TGTGCCAGCAGTGAAGCGCTCGGGGAGGTGACAGATACGCAGTATTTT; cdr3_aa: CASSEALGEVTDTQYF
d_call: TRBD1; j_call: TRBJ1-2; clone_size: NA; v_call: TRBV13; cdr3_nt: TGTGCCAGCAGCGTTTCTCAAAAGGCCTTGGGGACAGCAACTGGCTACACCTTC; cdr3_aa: CASSVSQKALGTATGYTF
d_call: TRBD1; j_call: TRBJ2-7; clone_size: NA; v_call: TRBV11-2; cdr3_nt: TGTGCCAGCAGCTTAGGACAGGGGGCGGCCTACGAGCAGTACTTC; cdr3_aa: CASSLGQGAAYEQYF
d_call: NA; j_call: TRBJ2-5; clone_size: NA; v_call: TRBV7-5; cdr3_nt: TGTGTCAGAAGCCAAAGCCCCCGGGGGGGCGGTGAGACCCAGTACTTC; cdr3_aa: CVRSQSPRGGGETQYF
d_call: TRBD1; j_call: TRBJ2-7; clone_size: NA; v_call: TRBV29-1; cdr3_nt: TGCAGCGCGAGGCCGGGACAGGGTTCCGAGCAGTACTTC; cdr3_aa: CSARPGQGSEQYF